The 10 T cell receptor beta chains reported below all come from one sample, sequenced in a study of blood T cell repertoires in COVID-19. TCRdb keeps only in-frame clones here, not all; method: immunoSEQ multiplex PCR. The table records around 200,000 clones, 70% to 90% of them present only once. The specimen sequenced was peripheral blood. The receptors stem from a woman between 45 and 60 years old with acute or convalescent COVID-19.

The table lists this clone with a few counts. V gene TRBV7-9 combines with J gene TRBJ1-2; D remains unclear. Germline loops: CDR1 SEHNR, CDR2 FQNEAQ (reference sequence). Trimming pared 1 base from V and 4 bases from J, leaving 10 bases between. The CDR3 is 14 amino acids. The CDR3 coding sequence is TGTGCCAGCAGCTTAGAATTAGACACCTATGGCTACACCTTC. This codes for CASSLELDTYGYTF.

The V call is TRBV7-2, the J call TRBJ2-7; possible D gene TRBD2, 6 bases. Germline assignment: CDR1 SGHTA and CDR2 FQGNSA. Trimming pared 8 bases from V and 5 bases from J, leaving 19 bases between. The CDR3 consists of 14 residues. The CDR3 protein is CASQEGQGAHEQYF. The CDR3 nucleotides are TGTGCCAGCCAGGAGGGGCAGGGAGCCCACGAGCAGTACTTC.

The chain has TRBV12-5 and TRBJ2-1, with D unresolved. Germline loops: CDR1 LGHNT, CDR2 FRNRAP. This CDR3 comprises 14 residues. Trimming stripped 2 bases from V and 4 bases from J, with 9 bases between. CDR3 nucleotides: TGTGCTAGTGGTTTGCGAACAGAATACAATGAGCAGTTCTTC. Protein: CASGLRTEYNEQFF.

V usage is TRBV4-3 and J usage is TRBJ2-3; D uncertain. V lost 0 bases and J lost 1, with 11 bases in between. CDR3 size: 16 residues. CDR1 is LGHNA, CDR2 YSLEER, per germline. CDR3 bases: TGCGCCAGCAGCCAAGATGCGTTCGATGGCACAGATACGCAGTATTTT. Translated: CASSQDAFDGTDTQYF.

The chain links TRBV6-1 to TRBJ2-2; D unclear. The length of the CDR3 is 13 residues. V lost 5 bases and J lost 2, with 6 bases in between. CDR1 and CDR2 from the germline V gene are MNHNS and SASEGT. The CDR3 coding sequence is TGTGCCAGCAGTACATATAACACCGGGGAGCTGTTTTTT. Protein: CASSTYNTGELFF.

This sequence joins TRBV10-3 and TRBJ1-2, with 7 bases fitting TRBD1. The germline V gene has CDR1 ENHRY and CDR2 SYGVKD. The junction had 21 bases not matched to a gene; V was cut back by 8 bases and J by 6 bases. CDR3 length equals 17 residues. CDR3 region: CAIPNGRTGPPKDGYTF. Here the CDR3 DNA reads TGTGCCATCCCTAACGGTCGGACAGGACCCCCCAAAGATGGCTACACCTTC.

This chain uses TRBV25-1 with TRBJ1-6; a possible D gene is TRBD1 (6 bases). Germline loops: CDR1 MGHDK, CDR2 SYGVNS. Between the trimmed V and J ends, which lost 1 base and 3 bases, there was a span of 10 bases. This CDR3 region has 16 residues. The CDR3 coding sequence is TGTGCCAGCAGTGAATTTGGGGGCGGCTATAATTCACCCCTCCACTTT. Its protein is CASSEFGGGYNSPLHF.

The chain is built from TRBV27 and TRBJ1-2; D possibly corresponds to TRBD1 (5 bases). Trimming removed 11 bases from V and 2 bases from J, with 12 bases in between. This CDR3 is 12 amino acids long. Germline V gene data show CDR1 as MNHEY and CDR2 as SMNVEV (reference sequence). As DNA, the CDR3 is TGTGCCTCGGGGGGGGTAAACTATGGCTACACCTTC. Translated, it gives CASGGVNYGYTF.

The gene calls are TRBV24-1 and TRBJ2-2, with TRBD1 matching over 12 bases. V lost 2 bases to trimming and J lost 7 bases; unmatched junction nucleotides: 4. The CDR3 is made up of 16 amino acids. Per germline, CDR1 KGHDR and CDR2 SFDVKD. CDR3: CATSDYGTGGIGELFF. CDR3 DNA sequence: TGTGCCACCAGTGATTATGGGACAGGGGGCATCGGGGAGCTGTTTTTT.

The chain is built from TRBV2 and TRBJ2-1; D remains ambiguous. The CDR3 sequence is 13 residues long. V was trimmed by 2 bases and J by 0 bases, leaving 2 bases between them. The germline gives CDR1 SNHLY, CDR2 FYNNEI. The DNA for the CDR3 is TGTGCCAGCAGTGAACTCTCCTACAATGAGCAGTTCTTC. Translating it yields CASSELSYNEQFF.